This TCR beta chain derives from a study of blood T cell repertoires in COVID-19. Background on the study: There were acute and convalescent COVID-19 samples, and they came from the United States, Italy and Spain. T cells, B-cell-depleted T cells, or PBMCs provided the cDNA or gDNA that served as material.

Original handling: The assay estimated nucleated cells by amplifying reference gene primers. The data were produced by immunoSEQ multiplex PCR, yet TCRdb's version contains in-frame clones alone and is incomplete. V and J calls and clone size are those listed in that table; D and trimming were worked out from the DNA. Here the sample spans about 300,000 clones, around 88% being singletons. CDR1 is SGHKS and CDR2 is YYEKEE in the germline V gene (reference sequence). Unmatched junction bases numbered 12, after V lost 3 bases and J lost 2 bases. The length of the CDR3 is 18 residues. This TCR derives from a woman aged 25 to 39 who had recovered from COVID-19. Input material: peripheral blood. V usage is TRBV5-5 and J usage is TRBJ2-4; 9 nucleotides match TRBD1. The CDR3 DNA reads TGTGCCAGCAGCTCGGGACAGGGAATGGTTTCGCCCAAAAACATTCAGTACTTC. Amino acids: CASSSGQGMVSPKNIQYF.